These 20 T cell receptor beta chains share one sample of origin, sequenced in a study of Graves' ophthalmopathy and Graves' hyperthyroidism. Amplification of the TCR beta CDR3 regions used RNA transcripts (as template). The workflow started with a first-round RT-PCR run with HTBI primers and then moved on to a second-round multiplex PCR. TCRdb ran MiXCR on the multiplex PCR reads and lists one entry per CDR3 protein. The data show approximately 540,000 distinct CDR3 sequences, about 40% seen once. The sequenced material came from peripheral blood or thyroid tissue (not recorded which). Every receptor here comes from an adult man with Graves' hyperthyroidism.

This clonotype came up many times. CDR3 nucleotides: TGTGCCAGCAGTTACTTTAAGGGTGGTGAGCAGTACTTC. It translates to CASSYFKGGEQYF. The chain combines TRBV6-5 with TRBJ2-7; D unclear. Trimming removed 1 base at V and 7 bases at J, with 11 bases between. Germline CDR1 MNHEY, CDR2 SVGAGI. The CDR3 totals 13 residues.

The chain couples TRBV9 to TRBJ1-3; 8 bases fit TRBD1. From germline, CDR1 is SGDLS and CDR2 YYNGEE. The CDR3 runs 17 residues. Losses at the gene ends were 3 bases for V and 0 bases for J; bases not matched to a gene: 8. This CDR3 is CASSGGQGSLSGNTIYF. The CDR3 nucleotides are TGTGCCAGCAGCGGCGGACAGGGTAGCCTCTCTGGAAACACCATATATTTT. The full variable domain, in which reference TRBV9 and TRBJ1-3 provide the parts outside the CDR3, is DSGVTQTPKHLITATGQRVTLRCSPRSGDLSVYWYQQSLDQGLQFLIQYYNGEERAKGNILERFSAQQFPDLHSELNLSSLELGDSALYFCASSGGQGSLSGNTIYFGEGSWLTVV.

The chain couples TRBV6-5 to TRBJ1-2; D perhaps matches TRBD1 (5 bases). Germline V gives CDR1 MNHEY, CDR2 SVGAGI. V was cut by 5 bases and J by 8 bases, with 24 bases left in between. The CDR3 runs 16 residues. CDR3 bases: TGTGCCAGCAGTGAAGCGACACCTGGGGCGAGAAAGGGCTACACCTTC. Protein product: CASSEATPGARKGYTF.

The chain recombines TRBV5-1 with TRBJ1-1, with a possible D match to TRBD1 (5 bases). The CDR3 consists of 13 residues. The ends were cut back, 9 bases at V and 1 base at J, with 13 bases in the middle. Germline CDR1 reads SGHRS; CDR2 reads YFSETQ. The CDR3 spells CATRTQANTEAFF. As DNA, the CDR3 is TGCGCCACCCGAACACAGGCGAACACTGAAGCTTTCTTT.

The gene calls are TRBV10-3 and TRBJ2-5; 12 bases are a match to TRBD2. Losses at the gene ends were 10 bases for V and 7 bases for J; bases not matched to a gene: 10. The CDR3 runs 14 residues. CDR1 and CDR2 (germline): ENHRY, SYGVKD. DNA of the CDR3: TGTGCCACCGGACGGACTAGCGGGAAGGGGACCCAGTACTTC. Translated: CATGRTSGKGTQYF.

The CDR3, as DNA: TGTGCCAGCAGCCCGGGGACAGGGGGGGACGAGCAGTACTTC. Its protein is CASSPGTGGDEQYF. V and J are TRBV3-1 and TRBJ2-7; 11 bases are shared with TRBD1. The CDR3 loop spans 14 amino acids. The trim removed 4 bases at V and 5 bases at J, leaving 4 bases unmatched. CDR1 and CDR2 (germline): LGHDT, YNNKEL (reference sequence).

In its sample, this clonotype was seen many times. V and J are TRBV10-2 and TRBJ1-5, with D unresolved. CDR3 size: 12 residues. The germline gives CDR1 WSHSY, CDR2 SAAADI. The V and J ends lost 3 bases and 4 bases respectively, with 4 bases between them. The CDR3 reads CASSDRNQPQHF. DNA of the CDR3: TGCGCCAGCAGTGATCGTAATCAGCCCCAGCATTTT.

The chain joins TRBV7-2 to TRBJ2-2; tentatively, D is TRBD2 (5 bases). This CDR3 has 12 amino acids. The ends were cut back, 5 bases at V and 13 bases at J, with 14 bases in the middle. CDR1 and CDR2 (germline): SGHTA, FQGNSA. Written as DNA, the CDR3 is TGTGCCAGCAGCCCCGACCGGACTTTGCTGTTTTTT. Protein sequence: CASSPDRTLLFF.

This clonotype was counted many times. The V call is TRBV15, the J call TRBJ1-2; a weak D match, TRBD1 (6 bases). This CDR3 comprises 16 residues. The germline V gene encodes CDR1 LNHNV and CDR2 YYDKDF (reference sequence). V was cut by 1 base and J by 1 base, with 13 bases left in between. Here the CDR3 reads CATSRVTGSFNYGYTF. DNA of the CDR3: TGTGCCACCAGCAGAGTGACAGGTTCGTTTAACTATGGCTACACCTTC.

J is TRBJ2-5 and V is TRBV18; D is perhaps TRBD1 (6 bases). With 2 bases removed from V and 1 base from J, the gap between germline ends came to 8 bases. Per the germline V gene, CDR1 is KGHSH and CDR2 is LQKENI. This CDR3 contains 14 residues. The CDR3 sequence is CASSPSRGQETQYF. The DNA for the CDR3 is TGTGCCAGCTCACCAAGCAGGGGCCAAGAGACCCAGTACTTC. Supplemented by reference TRBV18 and TRBJ2-5, the full variable domain reads NAGVMQNPRHLVRRRGQEARLRCSPMKGHSHVYWYRQLPEEGLKFMVYLQKENIIDESGMPKERFSAEFPKEGPSILRIQQVVRGDSAAYFCASSPSRGQETQYFGPGTRLLVL.

Ten or more counts support this clonotype. The chain uses TRBV7-9 and TRBJ2-7; D not resolved. Germline V gene sequence: CDR1 SEHNR, CDR2 FQNEAQ (reference sequence). There are 13 residues in the CDR3. With 5 bases removed from V and 5 bases from J, the gap between germline ends came to 13 bases. CDR3 in amino acids: CASSPSGGDEQYF. CDR3 sequence (DNA): TGTGCCAGCAGCCCCAGTGGTGGCGACGAGCAGTACTTC. The full variable domain, with the rest looked up from reference TRBV7-9 and TRBJ2-7, is DTGVSQNPRHKITKRGQNVTFRCDPISEHNRLYWYRQTLGQGPEFLTYFQNEAQLEKSRLLSDRFSAERPKGSFSTLEIQRTEQGDSAMYLCASSPSGGDEQYFGPGTRLTVT.

The V gene is TRBV7-4, the J gene TRBJ2-5, with 7 nucleotides matching TRBD2. Matching the DNA end better, TRBJ2-7 makes the J call doubtful. The germline V gene has CDR1 SGHVT and CDR2 SQSDAQ. This CDR3 has 15 residues. In DNA, the CDR3 is TGTGCCAGCAGCTTTGAGGGAGGGGAATCCTACGAGCAGTACTTC. As protein: CASSFEGGESYEQYF.

This clonotype was seen many times. The rearrangement links TRBV20-1 to TRBJ2-5; possibly TRBD1 or TRBD2 for D (5 bases each). This CDR3 is 15 amino acids long. Germline CDR1 DFQATT, CDR2 SNEGSKA (reference sequence). Trimming cost V 3 bases and J 5 bases, with 19 bases left between them. In nucleotides, the CDR3 is TGCAGTGCTAGGGGGCCCGGGGCCCTCTCGGAGACCCAGTACTTC. This encodes CSARGPGALSETQYF.

This clonotype has only a few counts. The chain combines TRBV6-5 with TRBJ2-2, with D perhaps given as TRBD1 or TRBD2 (5 bases each). The CDR3 runs 16 residues. Germline loops: CDR1 MNHEY, CDR2 SVGAGI. The V and J ends lost 0 bases and 6 bases respectively, with 14 bases between them. The CDR3 is CASSYSPGTAPGELFF. CDR3 nucleotides: TGTGCCAGCAGTTACTCGCCAGGGACGGCGCCCGGGGAGCTGTTTTTT.

The V gene is TRBV9, the J gene TRBJ1-6, with 8 positions matching TRBD1. The CDR3 sequence is 15 residues long. In germline, CDR1 is SGDLS, CDR2 YYNGEE. V lost 3 bases, J lost 7 bases, and 6 bases stayed unmatched. The CDR3 coding sequence is TGTGCCAGCAGCGCGACAGGGGAAGAGAATTCACCCCTCCACTTT. It is translated as CASSATGEENSPLHF. Full variable domain (remainder filled in from reference TRBV9 and TRBJ1-6): DSGVTQTPKHLITATGQRVTLRCSPRSGDLSVYWYQQSLDQGLQFLIQYYNGEERAKGNILERFSAQQFPDLHSELNLSSLELGDSALYFCASSATGEENSPLHFGNGTRLTVT.

This clonotype showed up just a few times. The rearrangement uses TRBV20-1 and TRBJ1-1; TRBD1 aligns across 11 bases. After removal of 2 bases from V and 3 bases from J, the junction contained 8 bases not matched to a gene. Germline V gene sequence: CDR1 DFQATT, CDR2 SNEGSKA (reference sequence). This CDR3 has 16 residues. The CDR3 bases are TGCAGTGCTAGAAACGGACAGGGGGCGCGGGACACTGAAGCTTTCTTT. The encoded protein is CSARNGQGARDTEAFF.

V is TRBV2 and J is TRBJ2-3; D unclear. Germline loops: CDR1 SNHLY, CDR2 FYNNEI. This CDR3 region has 11 residues. Deletions cut 3 bases from V and 7 bases from J, with 5 bases between. The CDR3 bases are TGTGCCAGCAGTGAGCCCCATACGCAGTATTTT. It translates to CASSEPHTQYF.

This chain joins TRBV9 and TRBJ2-6; 10 nucleotides line up with TRBD1. V gave up 0 bases and J gave up 1 base; unmatched junction bases: 13. CDR1 and CDR2 (germline): SGDLS, YYNGEE. This CDR3 spans 21 amino acids. The chain's CDR3 is CASSVASLDRGNRSGANVLTF. The CDR3 bases are TGTGCCAGCAGCGTAGCGAGCCTGGACAGGGGGAATCGATCTGGGGCCAACGTCCTGACTTTC.

In this sample, this clonotype turned up many times. The chain uses TRBV7-2 and TRBJ1-1; D gene ambiguous. The CDR3 extends over 13 amino acids. V lost 4 bases to trimming and J lost 4 bases, with 10 bases between them. Germline V gives CDR1 SGHTA, CDR2 FQGNSA. This CDR3 is CASSSHGVTEAFF. The CDR3 DNA is TGTGCCAGCAGCTCCCACGGTGTCACTGAAGCTTTCTTT.

This clonotype was counted at least ten times. The chain couples TRBV7-2 to TRBJ2-7; TRBD2 aligns across 10 bases. J was trimmed by 1 base and V by 5 bases; bases with no gene match: 5. Germline CDR1 reads SGHTA; CDR2 reads FQGNSA. The CDR3 length is 15 residues. CDR3 nucleotide sequence: TGTGCCAGCAGCCCATCTAGCGGGAGTTCCTACGAGCAGTACTTC. Translation gives CASSPSSGSSYEQYF. Based on the CDR3 plus reference TRBV7-2 and TRBJ2-7, the full variable domain is GAGVSQSPSNKVTEKGKDVELRCDPISGHTALYWYRQSLGQGLEFLIYFQGNSAPDKSGLPSDRFSAERTGGSVSTLTIQRTQQEDSAVYLCASSPSSGSSYEQYFGPGTRLTVT.